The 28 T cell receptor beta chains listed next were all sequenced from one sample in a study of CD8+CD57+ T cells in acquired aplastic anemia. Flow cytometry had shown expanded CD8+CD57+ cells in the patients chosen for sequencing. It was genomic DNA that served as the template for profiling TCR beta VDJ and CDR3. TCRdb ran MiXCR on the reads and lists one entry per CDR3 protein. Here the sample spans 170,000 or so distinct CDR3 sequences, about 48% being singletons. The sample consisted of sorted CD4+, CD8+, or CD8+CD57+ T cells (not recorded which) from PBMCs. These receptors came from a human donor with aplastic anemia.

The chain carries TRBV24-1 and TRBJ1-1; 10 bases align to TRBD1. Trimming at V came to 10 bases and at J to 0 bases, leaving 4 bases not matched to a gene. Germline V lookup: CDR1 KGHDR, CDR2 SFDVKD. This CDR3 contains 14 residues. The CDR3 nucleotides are TGTGCCACTCGGGACAGGGGACTGAACACTGAAGCTTTCTTT. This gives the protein CATRDRGLNTEAFF.

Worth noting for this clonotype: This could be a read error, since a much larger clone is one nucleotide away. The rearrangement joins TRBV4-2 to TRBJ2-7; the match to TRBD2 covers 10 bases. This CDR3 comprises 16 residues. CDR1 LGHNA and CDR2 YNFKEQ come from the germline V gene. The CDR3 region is CVSSQGVAGGSYEQYF. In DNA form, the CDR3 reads TGTGTCAGCAGCCAGGGGGTAGCGGGGGGCTCCTACGAGCAGTACTTC.

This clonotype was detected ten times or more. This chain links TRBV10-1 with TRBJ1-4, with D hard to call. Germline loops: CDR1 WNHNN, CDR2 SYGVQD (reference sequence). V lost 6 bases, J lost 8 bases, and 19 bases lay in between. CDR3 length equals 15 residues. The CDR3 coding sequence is TGCGCCAGCAGGGCCCCGGGAGTTTGGGTGGAAAAACTGTTTTTT. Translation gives CASRAPGVWVEKLFF.

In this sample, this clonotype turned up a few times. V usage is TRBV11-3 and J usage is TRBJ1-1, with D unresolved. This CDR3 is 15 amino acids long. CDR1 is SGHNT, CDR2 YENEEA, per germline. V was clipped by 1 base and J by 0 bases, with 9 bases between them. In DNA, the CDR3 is TGTGCCAGCAGCTTAGTCGTCAGCGTGAACACTGAAGCTTTCTTT. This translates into CASSLVVSVNTEAFF.

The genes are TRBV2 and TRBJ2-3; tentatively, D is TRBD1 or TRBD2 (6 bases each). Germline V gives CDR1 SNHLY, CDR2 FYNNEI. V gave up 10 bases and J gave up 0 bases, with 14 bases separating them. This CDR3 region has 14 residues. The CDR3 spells CATNRGLSTDTQYF. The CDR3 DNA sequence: TGTGCCACTAACCGGGGGCTCAGCACAGATACGCAGTATTTT.

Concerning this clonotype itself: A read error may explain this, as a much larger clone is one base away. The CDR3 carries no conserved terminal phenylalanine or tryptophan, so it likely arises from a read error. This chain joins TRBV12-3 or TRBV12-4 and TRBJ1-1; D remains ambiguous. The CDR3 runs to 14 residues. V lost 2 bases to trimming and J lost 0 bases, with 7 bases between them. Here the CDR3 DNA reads TGTGCCAGCAGTTTATCAGATATGAACACTGAAGCTTTCCTT. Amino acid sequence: CASSLSDMNTEAFL.

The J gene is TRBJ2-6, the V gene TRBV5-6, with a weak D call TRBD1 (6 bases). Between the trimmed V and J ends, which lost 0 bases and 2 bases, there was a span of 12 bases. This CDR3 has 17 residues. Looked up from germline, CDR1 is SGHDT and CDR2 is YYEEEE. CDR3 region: CASSLDTGIPGANVLTF. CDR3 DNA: TGTGCCAGCAGCTTGGACACAGGGATCCCTGGGGCCAACGTCCTGACTTTC.

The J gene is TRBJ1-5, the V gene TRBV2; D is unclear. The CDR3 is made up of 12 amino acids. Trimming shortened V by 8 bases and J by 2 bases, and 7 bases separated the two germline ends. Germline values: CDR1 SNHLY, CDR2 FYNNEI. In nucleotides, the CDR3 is TGTGCCAGCCGCGGGGGCAATCAGCCCCAGCATTTT. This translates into CASRGGNQPQHF.

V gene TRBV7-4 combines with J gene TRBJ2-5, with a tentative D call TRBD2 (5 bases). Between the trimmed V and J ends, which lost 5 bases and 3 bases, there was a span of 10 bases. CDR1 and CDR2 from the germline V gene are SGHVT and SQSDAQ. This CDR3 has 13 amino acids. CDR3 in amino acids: CASSTEGKETQYF. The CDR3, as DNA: TGTGCCAGCAGCACCGAGGGAAAAGAGACCCAGTACTTC.

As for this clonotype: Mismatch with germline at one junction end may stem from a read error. CDR3 residues: CASTERKQGWF. Here the CDR3 DNA reads TGTGCCAGCACCGAACGGAAACAGGGATGGTTC. The chain has TRBV2 and TRBJ2-7; possibly TRBD1 for D (6 bases). Germline V gene lookup returns CDR1 SNHLY and CDR2 FYNNEI. The CDR3 length is 11 residues. Full variable domain (missing parts from reference TRBV2 and TRBJ2-7): EPEVTQTPSHQVTQMGQEVILRCVPISNHLYFYWYRQILGQKVEFLVSFYNNEISEKSEIFDDQFSVERPDGSNFTLKIRSTKLEDSAMYFCASTERKQGWFGPGTRLTVT.

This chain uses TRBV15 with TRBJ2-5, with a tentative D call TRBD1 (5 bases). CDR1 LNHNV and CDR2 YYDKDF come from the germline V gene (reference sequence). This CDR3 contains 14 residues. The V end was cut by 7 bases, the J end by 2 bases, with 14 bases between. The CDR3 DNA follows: TGTGCCACCACGGAACGGACACAACAAGAGACCCAGTACTTC. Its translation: CATTERTQQETQYF.

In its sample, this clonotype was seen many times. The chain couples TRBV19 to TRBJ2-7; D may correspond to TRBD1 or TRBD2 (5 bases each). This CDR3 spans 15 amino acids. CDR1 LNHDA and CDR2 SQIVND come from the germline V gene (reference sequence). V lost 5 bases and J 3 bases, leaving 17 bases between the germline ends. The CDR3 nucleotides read TGTGCCAGTAGTGAGGGACGGTACGTTGACTACGAGCAGTACTTC. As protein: CASSEGRYVDYEQYF.

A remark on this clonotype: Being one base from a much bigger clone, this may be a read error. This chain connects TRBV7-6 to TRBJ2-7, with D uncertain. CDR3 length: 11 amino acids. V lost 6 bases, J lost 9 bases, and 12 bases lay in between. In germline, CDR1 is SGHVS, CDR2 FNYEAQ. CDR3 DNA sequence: TGTGCCAGCAGTTTAATCGACGGGCAGTACTTC. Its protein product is CASSLIDGQYF. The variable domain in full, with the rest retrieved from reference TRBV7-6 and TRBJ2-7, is GAGVSQSPRYKVTKRGQDVALRCDPISGHVSLYWYRQALGQGPEFLTYFNYEAQQDKSGLPNDRFSAERPEGSISTLTIQRTEQRDSAMYRCASSLIDGQYFGPGTRLTVT.

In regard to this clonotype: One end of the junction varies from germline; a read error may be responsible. The CDR3 sequence is CASSYRVGGERYF. As DNA, the CDR3 is TGTGCCAGCAGTTACAGGGTAGGTGGCGAGCGGTACTTC. The chain links TRBV27 to TRBJ2-7; D is possibly TRBD1 (6 bases). This CDR3 has 13 amino acids. Germline loops: CDR1 MNHEY, CDR2 SMNVEV (reference sequence).

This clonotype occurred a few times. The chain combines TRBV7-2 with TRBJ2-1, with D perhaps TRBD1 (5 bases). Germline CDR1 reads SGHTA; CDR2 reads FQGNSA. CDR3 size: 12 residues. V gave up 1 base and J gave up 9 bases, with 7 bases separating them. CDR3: CASSLVGVEQFF. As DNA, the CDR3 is TGTGCCAGCAGCTTAGTAGGGGTTGAGCAGTTCTTC.

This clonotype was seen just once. The CDR3 loop reads CATSDPGTGDGQPQHF. In DNA form, the CDR3 reads TGTGCCACCAGTGACCCCGGGACAGGGGATGGGCAGCCCCAGCATTTT. The gene calls are TRBV24-1 and TRBJ1-5; 10 bases are shared with TRBD1. Trimming cost V 4 bases and J 7 bases; bases outside gene matches: 9. Germline V gene sequence: CDR1 KGHDR, CDR2 SFDVKD. The CDR3 has 16 residues.

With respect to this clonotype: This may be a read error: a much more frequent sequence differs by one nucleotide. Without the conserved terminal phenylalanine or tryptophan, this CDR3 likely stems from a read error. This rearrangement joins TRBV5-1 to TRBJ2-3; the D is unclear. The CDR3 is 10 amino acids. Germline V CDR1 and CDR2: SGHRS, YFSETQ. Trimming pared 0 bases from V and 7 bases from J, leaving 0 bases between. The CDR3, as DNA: TGCGCCAGCAGCTTGGATACGCAGTATTCT. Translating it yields CASSLDTQYS.

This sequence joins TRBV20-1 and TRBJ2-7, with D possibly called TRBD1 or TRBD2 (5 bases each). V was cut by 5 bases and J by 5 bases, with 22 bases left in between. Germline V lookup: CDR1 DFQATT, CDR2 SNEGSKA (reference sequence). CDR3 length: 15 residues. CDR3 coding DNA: TGCAGTGCTTTCCCGGGACGGGCAGGGAGCCACGAGCAGTACTTC. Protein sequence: CSAFPGRAGSHEQYF.

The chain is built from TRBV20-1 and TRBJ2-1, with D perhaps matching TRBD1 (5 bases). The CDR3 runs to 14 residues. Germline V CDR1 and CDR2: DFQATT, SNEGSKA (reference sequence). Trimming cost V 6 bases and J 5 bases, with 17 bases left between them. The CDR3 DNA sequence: TGCAGTGCAACGAACTCCGAGACAGACAATGAGCAGTTCTTC. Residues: CSATNSETDNEQFF.

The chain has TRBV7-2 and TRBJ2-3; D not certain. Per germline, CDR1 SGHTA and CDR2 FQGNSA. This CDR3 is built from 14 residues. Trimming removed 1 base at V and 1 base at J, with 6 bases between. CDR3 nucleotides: TGTGCCAGCAGCTTAGTGGGCCGCACAGATACGCAGTATTTT. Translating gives CASSLVGRTDTQYF.

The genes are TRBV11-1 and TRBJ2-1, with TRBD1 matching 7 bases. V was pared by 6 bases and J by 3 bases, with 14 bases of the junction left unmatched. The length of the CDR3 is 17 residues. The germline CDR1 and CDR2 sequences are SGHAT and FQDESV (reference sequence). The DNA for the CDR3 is TGTGCCAGCAGTATCGACAGGGCGGTCACCGTCTACAATGAGCAGTTCTTC. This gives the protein CASSIDRAVTVYNEQFF.

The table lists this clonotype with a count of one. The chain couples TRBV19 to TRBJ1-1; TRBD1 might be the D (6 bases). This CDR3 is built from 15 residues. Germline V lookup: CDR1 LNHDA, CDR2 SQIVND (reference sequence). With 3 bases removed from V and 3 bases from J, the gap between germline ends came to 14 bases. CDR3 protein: CASSIVGTRHTEAFF. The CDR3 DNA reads TGTGCCAGTAGTATTGTAGGGACACGGCACACTGAAGCTTTCTTT.

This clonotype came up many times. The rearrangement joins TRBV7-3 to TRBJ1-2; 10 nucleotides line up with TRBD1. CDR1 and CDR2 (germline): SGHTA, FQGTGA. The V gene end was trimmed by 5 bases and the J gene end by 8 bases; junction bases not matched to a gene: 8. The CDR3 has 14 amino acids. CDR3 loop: CASSAGTGAQGYTF. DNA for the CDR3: TGTGCCAGCAGCGCCGGGACAGGGGCGCAAGGCTACACCTTC.

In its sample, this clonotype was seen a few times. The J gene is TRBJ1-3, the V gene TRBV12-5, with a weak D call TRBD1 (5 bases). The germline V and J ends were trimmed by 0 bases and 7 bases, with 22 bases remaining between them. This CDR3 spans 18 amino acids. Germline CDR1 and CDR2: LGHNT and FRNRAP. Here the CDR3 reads CASGLVPPSDTIWNTIYF. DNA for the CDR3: TGTGCTAGTGGTTTGGTACCCCCCTCGGACACAATTTGGAACACCATATATTTT. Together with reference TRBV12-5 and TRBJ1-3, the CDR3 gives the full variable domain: DARVTQTPRHKVTEMGQEVTMRCQPILGHNTVFWYRQTMMQGLELLAYFRNRAPLDDSGMPKDRFSAEMPDATLATLKIQPSEPRDSAVYFCASGLVPPSDTIWNTIYFGEGSWLTVV.

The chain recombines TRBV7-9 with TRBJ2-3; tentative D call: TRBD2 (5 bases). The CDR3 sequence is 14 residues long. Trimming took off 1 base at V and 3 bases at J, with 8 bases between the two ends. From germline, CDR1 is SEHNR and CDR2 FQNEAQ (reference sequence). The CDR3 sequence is CASSLEEGTDTQYF. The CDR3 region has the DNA TGTGCCAGCAGCTTAGAAGAGGGTACAGATACGCAGTATTTT.

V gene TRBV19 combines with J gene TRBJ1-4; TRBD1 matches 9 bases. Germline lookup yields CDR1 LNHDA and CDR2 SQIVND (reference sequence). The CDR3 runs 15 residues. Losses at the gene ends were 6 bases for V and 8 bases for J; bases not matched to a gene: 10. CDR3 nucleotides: TGTGCCAGTAGGAAACCGGGACAGGGAAAAGAAAAACTGTTTTTT. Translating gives CASRKPGQGKEKLFF.

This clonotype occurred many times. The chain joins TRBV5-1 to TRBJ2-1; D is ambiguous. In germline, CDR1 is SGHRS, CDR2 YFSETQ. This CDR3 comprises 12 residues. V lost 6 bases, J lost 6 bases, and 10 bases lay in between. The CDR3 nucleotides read TGCGCCAGCATCATCAGCCCCAATGAGCAGTTCTTC. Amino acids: CASIISPNEQFF.

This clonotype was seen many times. The CDR3 is CASSRGLNSNQPQHF. CDR3 nucleotide sequence: TGCGCCAGCAGCAGGGGGTTGAATAGCAATCAGCCCCAGCATTTT. The chain is built from TRBV4-3 and TRBJ1-5, with D perhaps TRBD1 (6 bases). CDR3 length equals 15 residues. The germline CDR1 and CDR2 sequences are LGHNA and YSLEER. V was clipped by 5 bases and J by 0 bases, with 11 bases between them.